Sequencing of this TCR beta chain was carried out in a study of cytomegalovirus exposure and HLA in healthy donors. Whole-study context: An earlier analysis found fewer than 140 million unique TCR beta sequences from 150 million to 200 million T cells.

The PCR employed 60 Vbeta primers together with 13 Jbeta primers. The table came from immunoSEQ multiplex PCR; TCRdb's copy has only in-frame clones and leaves some out. The sample includes fewer than 200,000 clones, approximately 79% of them seen just once. The CDR3 covers 19 residues. V lost 0 bases and J lost 4; bases outside the gene matches: 11. CDR1 and CDR2 (germline): MNHEY, SMNVEV (reference sequence). As to this clone: Its antigen remains unidentified.

Whole-study results and caveats: V- and J-gene trimming in TCR beta was tied to a missense DCLRE1C variant by an analysis performed later. In a later analysis, HLA-associated beta chains showed higher expansion and lower generation probabilities than comparable chains. Per a prior analysis, the majority of TCR beta V segments were productive roughly 87% or roughly 30% of the time.

Material for sequencing was PBMCs. The chain joins TRBV27 to TRBJ2-2, with TRBD2 matching over 10 bases. This clonotype originated in a man aged 60 to 69 in good health and CMV-seronegative. In DNA, the CDR3 is TGTGCCAGCAGTTTATCTGTGCTAAGCGGGAGGGCCGGCACCGGGGAGCTGTTTTTT. This gives the protein CASSLSVLSGRAGTGELFF.